Sequencing of this T cell receptor beta chain was carried out in a study of patients and donors after allogeneic stem cell transplantation (dated by TCRdb to 2020 to 2021). The CDR3, from cysteine to phenylalanine, totals 15 residues. Only the CDR3 region is kept as DNA, spanning 45 bases read in frame from base 1. Reading the germline V gene gives CDR1 SGHRS and CDR2 YFSETQ. Between the V and J ends, shortened by 0 bases and 7 bases respectively, the junction contains 14 bases. Library preparation was by RT-PCR. The run used a NextSeq 550. In TCRdb, the public reads were trimmed at Q25 with fastp and aligned with MiXCR, with productive beta chains retained. All rows with the same CDR3 protein become a single entry with the most common DNA and genes. This sample holds roughly 960,000 distinct CDR3 sequences; roughly 18% were observed only once. The biggest ten clones account for roughly 6.4% of the sample.

With respect to this clonotype: Its antigen remains undetermined. No clone much larger than this one lies a single base away; base qualities are absent.

This TCR came from a human donor who was either an allogeneic HSCT recipient or a stem cell or donor lymphocyte infusion donor (not recorded which). It is not recorded whose cells these are; they may come from a transplant donor. The sequencing sample was made of blood, either unsorted or a sorted T cell fraction (not recorded which). The chain uses TRBV5-1 and TRBJ2-1; no D gene can be assigned with confidence. The DNA sequence follows: TGCGCCAGCAGCTTGGGGCCCGAGGCGTATAATGAGCAGTTCTTC. Its product reads: CASSLGPEAYNEQFF. The reference TRBV5-1 and TRBJ2-1 proteins fill in what lies around the CDR3, so the full variable domain reads KAGVTQTPRYLIKTRGQQVTLSCSPISGHRSVSWYQQTPGQGLQFLFEYFSETQRNKGNFPGRFSGRQFSNSRSEMNVSTLELGDSALYLCASSLGPEAYNEQFFGPGTRLTVL.